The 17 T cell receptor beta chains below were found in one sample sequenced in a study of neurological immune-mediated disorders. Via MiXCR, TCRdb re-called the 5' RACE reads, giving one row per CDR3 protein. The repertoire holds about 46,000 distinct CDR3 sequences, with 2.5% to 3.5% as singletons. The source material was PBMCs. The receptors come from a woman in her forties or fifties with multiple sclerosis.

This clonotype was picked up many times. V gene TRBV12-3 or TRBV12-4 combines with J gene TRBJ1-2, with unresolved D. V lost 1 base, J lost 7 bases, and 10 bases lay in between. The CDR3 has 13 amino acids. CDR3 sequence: CASSLVREGGYTF. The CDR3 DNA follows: TGTGCCAGCAGTTTAGTTAGGGAAGGTGGCTACACCTTC.

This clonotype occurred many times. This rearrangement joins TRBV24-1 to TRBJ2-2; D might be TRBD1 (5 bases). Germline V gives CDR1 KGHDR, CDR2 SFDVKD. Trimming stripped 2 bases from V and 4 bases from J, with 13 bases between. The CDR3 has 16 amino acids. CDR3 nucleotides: TGTGCCACCAGTGATTCTAGGCAGGGCGGCACCGGGGAGCTGTTTTTT. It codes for CATSDSRQGGTGELFF.

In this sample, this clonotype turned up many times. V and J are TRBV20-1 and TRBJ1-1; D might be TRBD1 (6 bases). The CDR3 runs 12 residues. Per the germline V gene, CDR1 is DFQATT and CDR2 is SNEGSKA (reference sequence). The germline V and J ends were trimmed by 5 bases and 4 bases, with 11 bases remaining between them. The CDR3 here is CSAWGATTEAFF. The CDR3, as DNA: TGCAGTGCTTGGGGGGCTACCACTGAAGCTTTCTTT.

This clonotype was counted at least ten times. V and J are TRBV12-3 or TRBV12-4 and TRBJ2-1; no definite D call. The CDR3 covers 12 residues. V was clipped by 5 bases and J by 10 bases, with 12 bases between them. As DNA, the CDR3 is TGTGCCAGCAGTACGCCCCTAGGAGAGCAGTTCTTC. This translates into CASSTPLGEQFF.

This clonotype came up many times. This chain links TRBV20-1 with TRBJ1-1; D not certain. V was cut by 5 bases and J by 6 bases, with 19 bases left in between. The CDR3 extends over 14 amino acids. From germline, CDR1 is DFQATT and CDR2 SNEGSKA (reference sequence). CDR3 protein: CSALDVLSPAEAFF. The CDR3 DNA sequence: TGCAGTGCTCTAGATGTCCTATCTCCGGCTGAAGCTTTCTTT.

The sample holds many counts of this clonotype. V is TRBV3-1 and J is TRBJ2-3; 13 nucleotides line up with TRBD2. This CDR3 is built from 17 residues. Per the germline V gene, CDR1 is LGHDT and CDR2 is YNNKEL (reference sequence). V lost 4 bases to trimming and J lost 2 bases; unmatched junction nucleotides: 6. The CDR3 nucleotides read TGTGCCAGCAGCCTCCCGACTAGCGGGGGGCACACAGATACGCAGTATTTT. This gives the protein CASSLPTSGGHTDTQYF.

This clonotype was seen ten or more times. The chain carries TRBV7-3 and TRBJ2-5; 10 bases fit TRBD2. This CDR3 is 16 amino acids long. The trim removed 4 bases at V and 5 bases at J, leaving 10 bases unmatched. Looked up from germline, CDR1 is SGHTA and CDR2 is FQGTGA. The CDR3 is CASSYRAGGPGETQYF. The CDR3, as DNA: TGTGCCAGCAGCTACCGAGCGGGAGGGCCCGGGGAGACCCAGTACTTC.

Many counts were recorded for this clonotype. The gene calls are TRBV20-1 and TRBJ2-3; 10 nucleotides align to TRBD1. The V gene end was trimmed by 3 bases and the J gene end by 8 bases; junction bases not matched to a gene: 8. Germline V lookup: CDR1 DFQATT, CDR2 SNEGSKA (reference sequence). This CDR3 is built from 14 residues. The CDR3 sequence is CSARAGTGATTQYF. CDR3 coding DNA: TGCAGTGCTAGGGCCGGGACAGGGGCAACTACGCAGTATTTT.

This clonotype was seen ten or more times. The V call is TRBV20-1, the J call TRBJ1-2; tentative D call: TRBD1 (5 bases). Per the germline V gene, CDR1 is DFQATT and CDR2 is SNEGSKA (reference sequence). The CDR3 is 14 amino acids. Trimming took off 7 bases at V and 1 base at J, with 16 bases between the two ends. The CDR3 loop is CSVAGTGNNYGYTF. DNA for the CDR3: TGCAGTGTTGCCGGGACTGGAAATAACTATGGCTACACCTTC.

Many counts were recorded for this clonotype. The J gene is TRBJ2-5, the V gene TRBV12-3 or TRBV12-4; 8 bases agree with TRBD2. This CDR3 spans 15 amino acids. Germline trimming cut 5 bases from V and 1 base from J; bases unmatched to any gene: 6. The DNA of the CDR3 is TGTGCCAGCAGTCCGGGACTAGGACCCCAAGAGACCCAGTACTTC. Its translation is CASSPGLGPQETQYF.

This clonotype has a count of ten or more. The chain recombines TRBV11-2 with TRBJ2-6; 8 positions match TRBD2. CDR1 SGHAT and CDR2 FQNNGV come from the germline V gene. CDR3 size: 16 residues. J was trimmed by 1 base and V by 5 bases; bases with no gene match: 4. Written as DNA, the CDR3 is TGTGCCAGCAGCCACCCGGGGGGGTCTGGGGCCAACGTCCTGACTTTC. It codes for CASSHPGGSGANVLTF.

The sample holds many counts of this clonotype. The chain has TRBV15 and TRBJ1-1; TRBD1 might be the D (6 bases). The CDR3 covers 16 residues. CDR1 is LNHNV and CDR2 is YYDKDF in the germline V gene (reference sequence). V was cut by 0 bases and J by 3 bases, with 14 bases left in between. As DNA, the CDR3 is TGTGCCACCAGCAGAGATGCGGGGGGGGCATACACTGAAGCTTTCTTT. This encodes CATSRDAGGAYTEAFF.

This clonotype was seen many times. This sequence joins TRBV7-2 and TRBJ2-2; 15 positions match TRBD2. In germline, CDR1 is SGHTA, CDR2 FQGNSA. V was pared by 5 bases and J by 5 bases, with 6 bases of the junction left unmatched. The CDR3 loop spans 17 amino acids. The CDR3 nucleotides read TGTGCCAGCAGCCCCCCGGGACTAGCGGGAGGAACCGGGGAGCTGTTTTTT. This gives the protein CASSPPGLAGGTGELFF.

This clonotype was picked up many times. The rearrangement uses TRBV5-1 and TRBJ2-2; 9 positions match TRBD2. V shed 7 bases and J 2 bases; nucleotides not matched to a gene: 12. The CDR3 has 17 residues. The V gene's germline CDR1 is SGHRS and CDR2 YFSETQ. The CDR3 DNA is TGCGCCAGCTCCGCCTTAGCGGGAGAAAGAAACACCGGGGAGCTGTTTTTT. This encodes CASSALAGERNTGELFF.

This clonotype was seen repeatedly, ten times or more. The CDR3 DNA follows: TGTGCCAGCAGCGTAGCCGCTGGGGATCTAGGAAATACGCAGTATTTT. Translated, it gives CASSVAAGDLGNTQYF. The chain has TRBV9 and TRBJ2-3; D unresolved. Trimming cost V 0 bases and J 7 bases, with 18 bases left between them. Germline CDR1 reads SGDLS; CDR2 reads YYNGEE. The CDR3 is 16 amino acids.

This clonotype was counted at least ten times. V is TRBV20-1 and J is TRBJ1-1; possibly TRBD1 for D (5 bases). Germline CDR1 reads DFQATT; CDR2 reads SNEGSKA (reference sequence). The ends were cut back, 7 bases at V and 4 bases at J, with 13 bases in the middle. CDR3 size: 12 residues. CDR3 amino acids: CSVSLGGTEAFF. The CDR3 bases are TGCAGTGTCAGCCTCGGGGGCACTGAAGCTTTCTTT.

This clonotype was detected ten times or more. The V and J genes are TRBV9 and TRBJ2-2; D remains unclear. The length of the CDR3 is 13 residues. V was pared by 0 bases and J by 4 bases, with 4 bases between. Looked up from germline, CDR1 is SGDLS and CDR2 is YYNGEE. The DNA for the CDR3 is TGTGCCAGCAGCGTAGTTGCCACCGGGGAGCTGTTTTTT. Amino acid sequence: CASSVVATGELFF.